These 6 T cell receptor beta chains came from one sample sequenced in a study of OX40 agonist ivuxolimab in advanced cancers. The table came from immunoSEQ multiplex PCR; TCRdb's copy has only in-frame clones and leaves some out. The sample holds 60,000 to 65,000 clones, approximately 80% seen once. The specimen was CD4+ or CD8+ T cells sorted from blood, collected in a trial of the OX40 agonist ivuxolimab. Receptors were obtained from an adult with an advanced solid tumor such as melanoma, head and neck, liver or kidney cancer.

This clone was observed a single time. Other DNA sequences in this specimen translate into the identical CDR3. The J gene is TRBJ2-5, the V gene TRBV7-2; possible D gene TRBD1, 5 bases. Germline CDR1 is SGHTA and CDR2 is FQGNSA. This CDR3 is built from 12 residues. V lost 1 base, J lost 5 bases, and 5 bases lay in between. The CDR3 protein is CASSLDRETQYF. The CDR3 bases are TGTGCCAGCAGCTTAGACAGGGAGACCCAGTACTTC.

The chain links TRBV7-3 to TRBJ2-3, with TRBD2 identical over 8 bases. CDR1 SGHTA and CDR2 FQGTGA come from the germline V gene. V lost 0 bases to trimming and J lost 5 bases; unmatched junction nucleotides: 7. CDR3 length: 16 residues. The CDR3 region has the DNA TGTGCCAGCAGCTTAACGGCGGGAGGTTTAGGAGATACGCAGTATTTT. This encodes CASSLTAGGLGDTQYF. The variable domain in full, completed from reference TRBV7-3 and TRBJ2-3, reads GAGVSQTPSNKVTEKGKYVELRCDPISGHTALYWYRQSLGQGPEFLIYFQGTGAADDSGLPNDRFFAVRPEGSVSTLKIQRTERGDSAVYLCASSLTAGGLGDTQYFGPGTRLTVL.

The chain combines TRBV10-3 with TRBJ2-1; D remains ambiguous. Germline CDR1 is ENHRY and CDR2 is SYGVKD. Trimming pared 0 bases from V and 4 bases from J, leaving 7 bases between. This CDR3 is built from 14 residues. CDR3 bases: TGTGCCATCAGTGAGTCCCAGGATTACAATGAGCAGTTCTTC. Translated, it gives CAISESQDYNEQFF.

This clone was observed a few times. The chain has TRBV5-4 and TRBJ2-1, with TRBD2 matching 10 bases. Germline V gene lookup returns CDR1 SGHNT and CDR2 YYREEE (reference sequence). The CDR3 extends over 16 amino acids. V lost 0 bases, J lost 6 bases, and 6 bases stayed unmatched. CDR3 sequence (DNA): TGTGCCAGCAGCTTGGGCGGGACTAGCGTATTCAATGAGCAGTTCTTC. The encoded protein is CASSLGGTSVFNEQFF.

This chain joins TRBV6-4 and TRBJ1-2; 9 bases map to TRBD1. This CDR3 region has 15 residues. The trim removed 3 bases at V and 4 bases at J, leaving 6 bases unmatched. From germline, CDR1 is MRHNA and CDR2 SNTAGT. The DNA of the CDR3 is TGTGCCAGCAGTGAATCCGGGACAGGGACCTATGGCTACACCTTC. It specifies CASSESGTGTYGYTF.

This clone came up once. This chain joins TRBV27 and TRBJ2-1; no clear D gene. The CDR3 has 13 residues. The V end was cut by 2 bases, the J end by 4 bases, with 6 bases between. CDR1 is MNHEY, CDR2 SMNVEV, per germline (reference sequence). DNA for the CDR3: TGTGCCAGCAGTTTACTGGGGTACAATGAGCAGTTCTTC. The encoded protein is CASSLLGYNEQFF.